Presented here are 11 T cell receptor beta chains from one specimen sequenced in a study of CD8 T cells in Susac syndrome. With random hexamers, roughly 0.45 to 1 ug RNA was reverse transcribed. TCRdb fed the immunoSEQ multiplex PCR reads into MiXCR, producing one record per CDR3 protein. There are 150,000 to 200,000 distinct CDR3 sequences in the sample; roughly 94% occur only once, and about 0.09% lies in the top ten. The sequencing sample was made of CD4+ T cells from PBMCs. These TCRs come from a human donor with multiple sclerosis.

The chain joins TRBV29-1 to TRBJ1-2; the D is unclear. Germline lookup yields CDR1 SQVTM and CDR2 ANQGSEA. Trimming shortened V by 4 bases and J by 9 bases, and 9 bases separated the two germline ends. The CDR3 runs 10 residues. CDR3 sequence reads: CSVGDRSYTF. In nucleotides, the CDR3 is TGCAGCGTTGGCGACCGGAGCTACACCTTC.

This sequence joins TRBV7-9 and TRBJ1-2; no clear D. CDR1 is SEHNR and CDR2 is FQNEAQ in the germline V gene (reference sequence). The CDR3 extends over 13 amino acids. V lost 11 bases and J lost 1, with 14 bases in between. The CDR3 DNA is TGTGCCGGCGGGCAGCCGAATAACTATGGCTACACCTTC. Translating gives CAGGQPNNYGYTF.

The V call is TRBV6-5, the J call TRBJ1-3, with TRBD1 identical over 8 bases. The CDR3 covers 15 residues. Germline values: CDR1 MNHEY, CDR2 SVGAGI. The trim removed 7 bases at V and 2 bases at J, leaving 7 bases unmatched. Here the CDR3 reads CASTWTGSAGNTIYF. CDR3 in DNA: TGTGCCAGCACCTGGACAGGGTCGGCTGGAAACACCATATATTTT.

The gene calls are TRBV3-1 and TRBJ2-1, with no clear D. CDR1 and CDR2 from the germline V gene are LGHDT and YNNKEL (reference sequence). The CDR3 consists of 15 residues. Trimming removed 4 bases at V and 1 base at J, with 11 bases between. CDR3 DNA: TGTGCCAGCAGCCGCATTTGGGGTTCCTACAATGAGCAGTTCTTC. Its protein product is CASSRIWGSYNEQFF.

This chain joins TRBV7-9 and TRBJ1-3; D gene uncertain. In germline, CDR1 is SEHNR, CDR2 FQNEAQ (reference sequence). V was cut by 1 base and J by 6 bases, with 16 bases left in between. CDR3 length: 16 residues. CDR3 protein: CASSLVGSLTQNTIYF. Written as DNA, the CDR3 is TGTGCCAGCAGCTTAGTCGGGTCGCTAACCCAAAACACCATATATTTT.

The CDR3 sequence: CASSQGWAGELFF. The CDR3 DNA follows: TGTGCCAGCAGCCAAGGGTGGGCCGGGGAGCTGTTTTTT. This chain uses TRBV2 with TRBJ2-2; D gene unclear. The CDR3 covers 13 residues. Germline-derived CDR1 and CDR2 are SNHLY and FYNNEI. V was shortened by 6 bases and J by 6 bases, with 11 bases between the two germline ends.

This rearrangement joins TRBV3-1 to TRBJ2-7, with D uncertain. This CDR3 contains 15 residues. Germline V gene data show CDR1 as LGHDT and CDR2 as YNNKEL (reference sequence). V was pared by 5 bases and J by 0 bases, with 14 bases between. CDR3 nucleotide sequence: TGTGCCAGCAGCTTCAATGGCGCTAGCTCCTACGAGCAGTACTTC. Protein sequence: CASSFNGASSYEQYF.

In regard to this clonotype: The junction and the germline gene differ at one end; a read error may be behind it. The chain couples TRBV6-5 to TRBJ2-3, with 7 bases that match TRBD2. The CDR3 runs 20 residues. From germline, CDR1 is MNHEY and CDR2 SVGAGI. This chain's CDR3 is CASNYFKQRVERGRTDTQYF. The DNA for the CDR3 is TGTGCCAGCAATTACTTTAAACAACGGGTTGAGCGGGGTCGCACAGATACGCAGTATTTT.

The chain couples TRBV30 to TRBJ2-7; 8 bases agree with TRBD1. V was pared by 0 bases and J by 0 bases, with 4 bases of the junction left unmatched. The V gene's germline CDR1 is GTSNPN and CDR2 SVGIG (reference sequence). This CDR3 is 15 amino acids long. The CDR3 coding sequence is TGTGCCTGGAGTGTACGGGACAGGAGCTCCTACGAGCAGTACTTC. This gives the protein CAWSVRDRSSYEQYF. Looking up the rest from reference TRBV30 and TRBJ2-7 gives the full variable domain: SQTIHQWPATLVQPVGSPLSLECTVEGTSNPNLYWYRQAAGRGLQLLFYSVGIGQISSEVPQNLSASRPQDRQFILSSKKLLLSDSGFYLCAWSVRDRSSYEQYFGPGTRLTVT.

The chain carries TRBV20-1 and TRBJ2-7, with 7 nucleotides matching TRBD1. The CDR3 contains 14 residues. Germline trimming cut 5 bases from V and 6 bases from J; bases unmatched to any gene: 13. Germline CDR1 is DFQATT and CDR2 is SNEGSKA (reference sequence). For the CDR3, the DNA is TGCAGTGCTCGCCCGGGACAGAGACCTACCGAGCAGTACTTC. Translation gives CSARPGQRPTEQYF.

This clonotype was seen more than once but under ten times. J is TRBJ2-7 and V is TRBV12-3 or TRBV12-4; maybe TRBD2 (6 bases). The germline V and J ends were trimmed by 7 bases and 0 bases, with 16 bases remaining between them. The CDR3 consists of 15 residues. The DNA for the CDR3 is TGTGCCAGCACCCCCTCGGAGGGCCTCTCCTACGAGCAGTACTTC. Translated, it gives CASTPSEGLSYEQYF.